This is a list of T cell receptor beta chains from one sample in a study of beta chain features in type 1 diabetes. The method was immunoSEQ multiplex PCR; TCRdb's version includes in-frame clones alone and lacks a portion of them. The sample holds 300,000 to 400,000 clones, less than 15% seen once. The sequenced sample consisted of naive CD4+ T cells from blood. The receptor source for this set is a woman aged 18-29 years with type 1 diabetes. The CDR3 runs from the conserved cysteine through the conserved F or W. Fields, in order: V gene, J gene, CDR3 protein.

TRBV6-5,TRBJ2-3,CASSYSALQLGDTQYF
TRBV28,TRBJ1-1,CASSQTGSGEAFF
TRBV7-9,TRBJ1-2,CASSPGTALWDGYTF
TRBV18,TRBJ2-5,CASSPPGSPGETQYF
TRBV19,TRBJ1-2,CASRPQGGPGGYTF
TRBV9,TRBJ1-1,CASSQGQFGLNTEAFF
TRBV5-1,TRBJ2-3,CASSLQTSGTTDTQYF
TRBV13,TRBJ2-1,CASSFLGGRGYNEQFF
TRBV28,TRBJ2-5,CASSFWQGDVTQYF
TRBV20-1,TRBJ2-2,CSANRWGELFF
TRBV18,TRBJ2-1,CASSGPTNEQFF
TRBV5-1,TRBJ2-1,CASSPGTSGYNEQFF
TRBV7-9,TRBJ2-3,CASSWDRGKDTQYF
TRBV5-1,TRBJ1-2,CASSLGGGDGYTF
TRBV5-4,TRBJ2-2,CASSLSPPGELFF
TRBV10-3,TRBJ1-1,CAIRGQGPEAFF
TRBV2,TRBJ2-1,CASSAGTNNEQFF
TRBV7-9,TRBJ2-3,CASSKNRGGIDTQYF
TRBV7-9,TRBJ2-7,CASSLGLAGVGEQYF
TRBV7-8,TRBJ2-1,CASSLAPDSGLNEQFF